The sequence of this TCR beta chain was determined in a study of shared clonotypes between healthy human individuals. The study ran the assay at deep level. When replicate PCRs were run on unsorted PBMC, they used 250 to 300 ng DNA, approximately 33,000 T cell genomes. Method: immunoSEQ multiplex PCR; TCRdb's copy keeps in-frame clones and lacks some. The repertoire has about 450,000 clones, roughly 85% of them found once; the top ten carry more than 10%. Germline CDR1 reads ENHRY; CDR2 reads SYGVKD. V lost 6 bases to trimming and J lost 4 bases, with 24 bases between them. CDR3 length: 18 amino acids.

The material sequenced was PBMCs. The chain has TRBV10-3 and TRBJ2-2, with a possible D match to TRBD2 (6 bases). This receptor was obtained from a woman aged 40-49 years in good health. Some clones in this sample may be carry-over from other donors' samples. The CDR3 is CAIRIDTLYAGSTGELFF. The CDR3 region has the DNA TGTGCCATCAGGATCGACACCCTCTATGCGGGGAGCACCGGGGAGCTGTTTTTT.